Listed below are T cell receptor beta chains from one sample, sequenced in a study of blood T cell repertoires in COVID-19. This table comes from immunoSEQ multiplex PCR, and its TCRdb copy is limited to in-frame clones, with some not included. Altogether 200,000 to 250,000 clones are present, 70% to 90% being singletons, with the ten largest covering about 2%. The sample consisted of peripheral blood. These receptor sequences come from a man aged 25-45 years who had recovered from COVID-19. Both conserved end residues are part of each CDR3. A D gene is named only where the DNA matches it firmly. The size entry is marked missing in some rows and otherwise reads once, few, many or a size class.

CASSSGGAKGYTF,TGTGCCAGCAGCTCGGGGGGCGCGAAGGGCTACACCTTC,NA,TRBJ1-2,TRBV25-1,NA
CASGHFGTGGRGYTF,TGTGCTAGTGGTCACTTTGGGACAGGGGGCCGTGGCTACACCTTC,NA,TRBJ1-2,TRBV12-5,TRBD1
CASSLHRGRAYEQYF,TGTGCCAGTAGTCTCCACAGGGGGCGAGCTTACGAGCAGTACTTC,NA,TRBJ2-7,TRBV19,TRBD1
CASTRGTGWDNYGYTF,TGTGCCAGCACCCGCGGGACAGGCTGGGATAACTATGGCTACACCTTC,NA,TRBJ1-2,TRBV3-1/TRBV3-2,TRBD1
CASSSTVQGSYGYTF,TGTGCCAGCAGCTCCACTGTACAGGGAAGCTATGGCTACACCTTC,NA,TRBJ1-2,TRBV7-9,NA
CASSLGRRGLEQYF,TGTGCCAGCAGCTTAGGACGGCGGGGGCTTGAGCAGTACTTC,NA,TRBJ2-7,TRBV11-2,NA
CASTSSGNTIYF,TGTGCCAGCACCTCCTCTGGAAACACCATATATTTT,NA,TRBJ1-3,TRBV6-5,NA
CASSFQGRNTEAFF,TGTGCCAGCAGTTTTCAGGGGAGGAACACTGAAGCTTTCTTT,NA,TRBJ1-1,TRBV6-5,NA
CASSKGDGELFF,TGTGCCAGCTCAAAAGGGGACGGGGAGCTGTTTTTT,NA,TRBJ2-2,TRBV18,NA
CASSQTTPPSYSGNTIYF,TGCGCCAGCAGCCAGACGACTCCACCTTCTTACTCTGGAAACACCATATATTTT,NA,TRBJ1-3,TRBV4-3,NA
CASSPISVLYNSPLHF,TGTGCCAGCAGCCCGATATCGGTCCTTTATAATTCACCCCTCCACTTT,NA,TRBJ1-6,TRBV4-2,NA
CASSPRPSAWEQYF,TGTGCCAGCAGCCCAAGGCCTAGCGCATGGGAGCAGTACTTC,NA,TRBJ2-7,TRBV7-2,NA
CATSDFGGQGRETQYF,TGTGCCACCAGTGACTTTGGAGGACAGGGGAGGGAGACCCAGTACTTC,NA,TRBJ2-5,TRBV24-1,TRBD1
CASSLRAEPNYGYTF,TGTGCCAGCAGCTTGAGAGCGGAACCTAACTATGGCTACACCTTC,once,TRBJ1-2,TRBV7-8,NA
CASSPTGVETQYF,TGTGCCAGCAGCCCGACAGGGGTCGAGACCCAGTACTTC,NA,TRBJ2-5,TRBV5-6,TRBD1
CASSLVGDYEQYF,TGTGCCAGCAGCCTTGTCGGGGATTACGAGCAGTACTTC,few,TRBJ2-7,TRBV5-6,NA
CASSPPQTGANYGYTF,TGTGCCAGCAGCCCGCCGCAGACAGGTGCTAACTATGGCTACACCTTC,NA,TRBJ1-2,TRBV7-2,NA
CASSPLAGVPDTQYF,TGTGCCAGCAGCCCTCTAGCGGGGGTACCAGATACGCAGTATTTT,NA,TRBJ2-3,TRBV7-2,TRBD2
CATSQDTANYGYTF,TGTGCCACCAGTCAAGACACGGCTAACTATGGCTACACCTTC,NA,TRBJ1-2,TRBV15,NA
CASSLGGINTIYF,TGTGCCAGCAGCTTAGGAGGGATAAACACCATATATTTT,NA,TRBJ1-3,TRBV7-8,NA
CASSNPGTAFYGYTF,TGTGCCAGCAGCAACCCCGGGACAGCTTTCTATGGCTACACCTTC,NA,TRBJ1-2,TRBV7-8,TRBD1
CASGPTVSGNTIYF,TGTGCTAGTGGCCCTACGGTTTCAGGAAACACCATATATTTT,NA,TRBJ1-3,TRBV12-5,NA
CASSRLAGESNTGELFF,TGCGCCAGCTCCCGACTAGCGGGGGAGTCGAACACCGGGGAGCTGTTTTTT,once,TRBJ2-2,TRBV10-1,TRBD2
CASSQGAVEGYTF,TGCGCCAGCAGTCAGGGGGCCGTCGAGGGCTACACCTTC,NA,TRBJ1-2,TRBV10-1,TRBD1
CASSPGTAGNTIYF,TGCGCCAGCAGCCCCGGGACAGCTGGAAACACCATATATTTT,NA,TRBJ1-3,TRBV5-1,TRBD1
CASSFRAGGTQETQYF,TGTGCCAGCAGCTTCCGGGCGGGGGGGACTCAAGAGACCCAGTACTTC,NA,TRBJ2-5,TRBV7-2,TRBD2
CASSRTTSGWETQYF,TGTGCCAGCAGTCGTACGACTAGCGGTTGGGAGACCCAGTACTTC,NA,TRBJ2-5,TRBV3-1/TRBV3-2,TRBD2
CASNSRQGFRGYTF,TGCGCCAGCAACTCTAGACAGGGTTTTAGAGGCTACACCTTC,NA,TRBJ1-2,TRBV10-2,TRBD1
CASGLVPLGAGGRETQYF,TGTGCTAGTGGTTTGGTACCTCTTGGAGCGGGGGGGCGAGAGACCCAGTACTTC,NA,TRBJ2-5,TRBV12-5,TRBD2
CASSQVEARDTEAFF,TGTGCCAGCAGCCAAGTCGAGGCTCGGGACACTGAAGCTTTCTTT,NA,TRBJ1-1,TRBV4-2,NA
CASNPGGGRTNTGELFF,TGTGCCAGTAACCCAGGAGGGGGCCGTACGAACACCGGGGAGCTGTTTTTT,few,TRBJ2-2,TRBV19,NA
CASSPSTGYYGYTF,TGTGCCAGCAGCCCCTCAACAGGGTACTATGGCTACACCTTC,NA,TRBJ1-2,TRBV11-3,NA
CASSIGGQADPYGYTF,TGTGCCAGTAGTATTGGTGGACAGGCCGATCCCTATGGCTACACCTTC,few,TRBJ1-2,TRBV19,TRBD1
CATSRPDKTYEQYF,TGTGCCACCAGCAGACCTGACAAGACCTACGAGCAGTACTTC,NA,TRBJ2-7,TRBV15,NA
CASSQFPNRRGGGYTF,TGTGCCAGCAGCCAATTCCCCAATAGGCGAGGAGGCGGCTACACCTTC,NA,TRBJ1-2,TRBV3-1/TRBV3-2,NA
CASSGNRASNTGELFF,TGTGCCAGCAGCGGAAACAGGGCCTCGAACACCGGGGAGCTGTTTTTT,NA,TRBJ2-2,TRBV13,NA
CAWSLTGPGNTIYF,TGTGCCTGGAGTCTGACAGGGCCCGGAAACACCATATATTTT,NA,TRBJ1-3,TRBV30,TRBD1
CASSPLSTALQETQYF,TGTGCCAGCAGTCCCTTGTCCACTGCCCTTCAAGAGACCCAGTACTTC,NA,TRBJ2-5,TRBV6-2/TRBV6-3,NA
CASSRGSLTGLLNEKLFF,TGCGCCAGCAGCCGAGGAAGCCTCACAGGGCTACTTAATGAAAAACTGTTTTTT,few,TRBJ1-4,TRBV5-1,NA
CASRTRQGVDEQYF,TGTGCCAGTAGAACTAGACAGGGGGTGGACGAGCAGTACTTC,NA,TRBJ2-7,TRBV19,TRBD1
CASSLDRNTEAFF,TGTGCCAGCAGCTTAGATAGAAACACTGAAGCTTTCTTT,once,TRBJ1-1,TRBV7-2,NA
CASSLAYSNNEQFF,TGTGCCAGCAGCTTAGCGTACTCCAACAATGAGCAGTTCTTC,few,TRBJ2-1,TRBV7-2,NA
CASSQTGGPYEQYF,TGTGCCAGTAGTCAAACAGGGGGCCCCTACGAGCAGTACTTC,NA,TRBJ2-7,TRBV19,TRBD1
CASSQDSWLGPPGANVLTF,TGTGCCAGCAGCCAAGATAGTTGGCTAGGTCCCCCTGGGGCCAACGTCCTGACTTTC,NA,TRBJ2-6,TRBV3-1/TRBV3-2,NA
CASSQKGQGLDQPQHF,TGTGCCAGCAGCCAGAAAGGGCAGGGCCTAGATCAGCCCCAGCATTTT,NA,TRBJ1-5,TRBV4-2,NA
CASSSGLAEETQYF,TGCGCCAGCAGCTCCGGACTAGCGGAAGAGACCCAGTACTTC,NA,TRBJ2-5,TRBV5-1,TRBD2
CASSRGMNTEAFF,TGTGCCAGTTCTAGGGGTATGAACACTGAAGCTTTCTTT,NA,TRBJ1-1,TRBV25-1,NA
CASSRGTGGLNTEAFF,TGTGCCAGTAGTAGGGGGACAGGGGGCCTGAACACTGAAGCTTTCTTT,NA,TRBJ1-1,TRBV19,TRBD1
CASSFGGQGAYGYTF,TGTGCCAGCAGTTTTGGAGGGCAGGGGGCCTATGGCTACACCTTC,NA,TRBJ1-2,TRBV27,TRBD1
CASSWTVTYEQYF,TGTGCCAGCAGTTGGACAGTAACCTACGAGCAGTACTTC,NA,TRBJ2-7,TRBV12-3/TRBV12-4,NA
CASVGDLNQPQHF,TGTGCCAGCGTGGGAGATTTAAATCAGCCCCAGCATTTT,NA,TRBJ1-5,TRBV7-2,NA
CATSDFGGETQYF,TGTGCCACCAGTGATTTCGGGGGGGAGACCCAGTACTTC,NA,TRBJ2-5,TRBV24-1,TRBD2
CASSPRVSGANVLTF,TGTGCCAGCAGCCCCAGGGTTTCCGGGGCCAACGTCCTGACTTTC,NA,TRBJ2-6,TRBV2,NA
CASSPPSSGVTDTQYF,TGTGCCAGCTCACCCCCGAGTAGCGGGGTCACAGATACGCAGTATTTT,NA,TRBJ2-3,TRBV18,TRBD2
CASMTVQSSPLHF,TGTGCCAGCATGACAGTCCAATCTTCACCCCTCCACTTT,NA,TRBJ1-6,TRBV12-3/TRBV12-4,NA
CASSVVPGHNEKLFF,TGTGCCAGCAGCGTAGTCCCGGGACATAATGAAAAACTGTTTTTT,NA,TRBJ1-4,TRBV9,NA